This T cell receptor (beta chain) derives from a study of blood T cell repertoires in COVID-19 (dated by TCRdb to 2018 to 2021). The study in broad terms: The collaborator samples originated in the United States, Italy and Spain and spanned the acute and convalescent phases of COVID-19. Samples were obtained from the ongoing ImmuneRACE study (first 160 participants) and from 950 to 1,500 subjects provided by 6 global collaborators. The prospective study material was composed of cDNA or gDNA derived from T cells, B-cell-depleted T cells, or PBMCs. The sample metadata nearly always contained a de-identified subject ID, COVID-19 status, age in years and sex. The repertoires were made available in a free public database intended to serve as a resource for research on the immune response to SARS-CoV-2. Where available, HLA class I and class II types were obtained from metadata supplied by the sample provider rather than from assay-based typing. Deeply sampled blood TCRbeta repertoires from subjects exposed to, actively infected with, or recovered from COVID-19 were included in the dataset.

The immunoSEQ Assay, a bias-controlled multiplex PCR, was used to amplify TCRbeta CDR3 regions from genomic DNA. On the authors' methods: The number of nucleated cells in each sample was estimated by amplification of reference gene primers within the assay. To quantify the absolute abundance of each unique TCRbeta CDR3 rearrangement, sequence reads were collapsed and filtered. For each sample, productive Simpson clonality was calculated as the square root of Simpson's diversity index across productive rearrangements. TCRdb limited this immuneACCESS table to in-frame rearrangements with V and J called. A share of clones is missing; checked studies link under half to unresolved V genes, and the rest is unexplained. The DNA gave D and trimming, while V, J and clone size come from that table. Counted in this sample were some 320,000 clones; 70% to 90% of them appeared once. The ten biggest clones cover about 5.7% of the sample.

In the prospective study, participants were about 18 to 100 years old, resided in about two dozen geographic areas of the United States, and were enrolled through a virtual design. To assign participants to cohorts, the prospective study relied on clinical history that participants themselves reported in a screening survey and a study questionnaire. ImmuneRACE Cohort 3 recovered participants were defined by two consecutive negative NP/OP PCR tests, healthcare professional clearance, or symptom resolution. In the prospective study, whole blood, serum and a nasopharyngeal or oropharyngeal swab were collected from each participant by mobile phlebotomists. Prospective study participants could optionally give additional blood draws and questionnaires over a roughly 2-month period. Prospective study blood samples were shipped either frozen or at room temperature before DNA extraction. Results and caveats for the whole study, not just this receptor: How much clinical and demographic metadata was included differed by source and by participant, and the metadata was provided uncurated.

This clone was seen just once. What this receptor recognizes is not known. No much larger clone exists at a distance of one base, and base qualities are not known. Looking up the germline V gene yields CDR1 MDHEN and CDR2 SYDVKM. V loses 0 bases, J loses 3 bases, and the germline ends lie 9 bases apart. The CDR3 starts with the cysteine, ends with the phenylalanine, and has 15 residues. The only DNA kept is the CDR3, 45 bases in frame from the first base. Sequencing used PBMCs or T cells enriched from blood (not recorded which). The chain joins TRBV28 to TRBJ1-5; no D gene call is confident. The receptor was derived from a young woman who had recovered from COVID-19. The CDR3 protein is CASSLWRGVNQPQHF. The DNA sequence is given as TGTGCCAGCAGTTTATGGCGGGGAGTCAATCAGCCCCAGCATTTT. Full variable domain (CDR3 extended with the reference TRBV28 and TRBJ1-5 proteins): DVKVTQSSRYLVKRTGEKVFLECVQDMDHENMFWYRQDPGLGLRLIYFSYDVKMKEKGDIPEGYSVSREKKERFSLILESASTNQTSMYLCASSLWRGVNQPQHFGDGTRLSIL.